A selection of T cell receptor beta chains follows, all from one sample in a study of T cell responses to AZD1222 COVID-19 vaccine. Generated by immunoSEQ multiplex PCR, the TCRdb table keeps only in-frame clones and is missing some. The table records around 100,000 clones, roughly 90% of them present only once. The material was peripheral blood, obtained on day 0 of AZD1222 vaccination. Every receptor here comes from an adult in good health. Each CDR3 is given with its conserved first and last residue. A D gene is named only where the DNA matches it firmly. A clone size is listed for some rows: how often the clone was seen (once, few, many), or a class if it is expanded.

v_gene: TRBV6-2/TRBV6-3; d_gene: TRBD2; abundance: once; j_gene: TRBJ2-3; CDR3aa: CASSYGLAGNTDTQYF; CDR3nt: TGTGCCAGCAGTTACGGGCTAGCGGGGAACACAGATACGCAGTATTTT
v_gene: TRBV5-1; d_gene: TRBD1; abundance: NA; j_gene: TRBJ1-1; CDR3aa: CASSGTGGTEAFF; CDR3nt: TGCGCCAGCAGCGGGACAGGTGGCACTGAAGCTTTCTTT
v_gene: TRBV29-1; d_gene: NA; abundance: NA; j_gene: TRBJ1-2; CDR3aa: CSVDTLQSKDYTF; CDR3nt: TGCAGCGTTGATACTCTTCAATCGAAAGACTACACCTTC
v_gene: TRBV11-2; d_gene: NA; abundance: NA; j_gene: TRBJ2-7; CDR3aa: CASSSTTGRSYEQYF; CDR3nt: TGTGCCAGCAGCTCTACGACAGGACGGAGCTACGAGCAGTACTTC
v_gene: TRBV5-1; d_gene: NA; abundance: once; j_gene: TRBJ1-1; CDR3aa: CASSLADKGGTFF; CDR3nt: TGCGCCAGCAGCTTGGCCGATAAAGGGGGTACTTTCTTT
v_gene: TRBV27; d_gene: NA; abundance: NA; j_gene: TRBJ1-1; CDR3aa: CASSLEPAMNTEAFF; CDR3nt: TGTGCCAGCAGTTTAGAGCCCGCGATGAACACTGAAGCTTTCTTT
v_gene: TRBV6-2/TRBV6-3; d_gene: NA; abundance: once; j_gene: TRBJ1-2; CDR3aa: CASSYSRGQNYGYTF; CDR3nt: TGTGCCAGCAGTTACTCGAGGGGCCAGAACTATGGCTACACCTTC
v_gene: TRBV14; d_gene: NA; abundance: NA; j_gene: TRBJ2-1; CDR3aa: CASRPGGTARGNEQFF; CDR3nt: TGTGCCAGCAGGCCAGGCGGCACGGCTAGGGGAAATGAGCAGTTCTTC
v_gene: TRBV28; d_gene: NA; abundance: NA; j_gene: TRBJ1-6; CDR3aa: CASRNRILHF; CDR3nt: TGTGCCAGCAGGAACAGGATTCTCCACTTT
v_gene: TRBV6-5; d_gene: TRBD1; abundance: NA; j_gene: TRBJ1-4; CDR3aa: CASRATGGRKEKLFF; CDR3nt: TGTGCCAGCAGAGCGACAGGGGGAAGGAAGGAAAAACTGTTTTTT
v_gene: TRBV30; d_gene: NA; abundance: few; j_gene: TRBJ1-2; CDR3aa: CAWDFRCYGYTF; CDR3nt: TGTGCCTGGGACTTCAGGTGCTATGGCTACACCTTC
v_gene: TRBV5-1; d_gene: NA; abundance: NA; j_gene: TRBJ1-1; CDR3aa: CASSRRGMNTEAFF; CDR3nt: TGCGCCAGCAGCAGGAGGGGGATGAACACTGAAGCTTTCTTT
v_gene: TRBV29-1; d_gene: TRBD2; abundance: NA; j_gene: TRBJ2-2; CDR3aa: CSVELAGVPGELFF; CDR3nt: TGCAGCGTTGAACTAGCGGGAGTACCCGGGGAGCTGTTTTTT
v_gene: TRBV6-5; d_gene: TRBD1; abundance: NA; j_gene: TRBJ1-5; CDR3aa: CASNGQAQANQPQHF; CDR3nt: TGTGCCAGCAATGGACAGGCACAGGCGAATCAGCCCCAGCATTTT
v_gene: TRBV27; d_gene: NA; abundance: NA; j_gene: TRBJ2-5; CDR3aa: CASASRDTAQETQYF; CDR3nt: TGTGCCAGCGCATCTCGGGACACCGCTCAAGAGACCCAGTACTTC
v_gene: TRBV7-3; d_gene: NA; abundance: few; j_gene: TRBJ2-7; CDR3aa: CASSPRPSRAGEQYF; CDR3nt: TGTGCCAGCAGTCCTCGTCCTTCGAGGGCGGGGGAGCAGTACTTC
v_gene: TRBV4-3; d_gene: NA; abundance: few; j_gene: TRBJ1-2; CDR3aa: CASSQHSTYGYTF; CDR3nt: TGCGCCAGCAGCCAACACTCTACCTATGGCTACACCTTC
v_gene: TRBV29-1; d_gene: NA; abundance: NA; j_gene: TRBJ2-3; CDR3aa: CSVQPQGPDTQYF; CDR3nt: TGCAGCGTACAGCCCCAGGGGCCAGATACGCAGTATTTT
v_gene: TRBV6-6; d_gene: TRBD1; abundance: NA; j_gene: TRBJ2-7; CDR3aa: CASRGTAAYEQYF; CDR3nt: TGTGCCAGCAGAGGGACAGCTGCCTACGAGCAGTACTTC
v_gene: TRBV19; d_gene: NA; abundance: NA; j_gene: TRBJ2-2; CDR3aa: CASIGTHTGELFF; CDR3nt: TGTGCCAGTATCGGGACTCACACCGGGGAGCTGTTTTTT
v_gene: TRBV6-5; d_gene: TRBD1; abundance: NA; j_gene: TRBJ2-7; CDR3aa: CASSYSSTGDSYEQYF; CDR3nt: TGTGCCAGCAGTTACTCGTCGACAGGGGACTCCTACGAGCAGTACTTC
v_gene: TRBV11-1; d_gene: NA; abundance: NA; j_gene: TRBJ1-3; CDR3aa: CASSLRPDMGTIYF; CDR3nt: TGTGCCAGCAGCCTAAGACCAGATATGGGCACCATATATTTT
v_gene: TRBV7-2; d_gene: TRBD1; abundance: few; j_gene: TRBJ1-1; CDR3aa: CASSPTMSGGAFF; CDR3nt: TGTGCCAGCAGCCCCACAATGTCAGGGGGAGCTTTCTTT
v_gene: TRBV5-5; d_gene: NA; abundance: NA; j_gene: TRBJ1-2; CDR3aa: CASSSGVANYGYTF; CDR3nt: TGTGCCAGCAGCTCGGGGGTAGCTAACTATGGCTACACCTTC
v_gene: TRBV6-5; d_gene: NA; abundance: NA; j_gene: TRBJ1-5; CDR3aa: CASSYFGDQPQHF; CDR3nt: TGTGCCAGCAGTTATTTTGGGGATCAGCCCCAGCATTTT
v_gene: TRBV6-2/TRBV6-3; d_gene: NA; abundance: NA; j_gene: TRBJ2-1; CDR3aa: CASSPRDYNEQFF; CDR3nt: TGTGCCAGCAGTCCCCGGGACTACAATGAGCAGTTCTTC
v_gene: TRBV19; d_gene: NA; abundance: NA; j_gene: TRBJ1-5; CDR3aa: CASKLPDGNSNQPQHF; CDR3nt: TGTGCCAGCAAGCTACCGGACGGGAATAGCAATCAGCCCCAGCATTTT